These 29 T cell receptor beta chains were sequenced from one sample in a study of cytomegalovirus exposure and HLA in healthy donors. 60 Vbeta and 13 Jbeta primers were used in PCR. Produced via immunoSEQ multiplex PCR; TCRdb's table is partial and in-frame only. This table has over 100,000 clones, over 65% appearing once. The sequencing sample was made of PBMCs. These receptor sequences come from a woman under 40 in good health and CMV-seropositive.

V and J are TRBV27 and TRBJ2-1; tentative D call: TRBD1 (6 bases). The V end was cut by 1 base, the J end by 4 bases, with 11 bases between. The CDR3 covers 15 residues. In germline, CDR1 is MNHEY, CDR2 SMNVEV (reference sequence). CDR3 residues: CASSLFYRAYNEQFF. The CDR3 DNA reads as TGTGCCAGCAGTTTATTTTACAGGGCTTACAATGAGCAGTTCTTC.

The gene calls are TRBV4-2 and TRBJ1-6, with 7 bases identical to TRBD1. Germline CDR1 and CDR2: LGHNA and YNFKEQ. The V and J ends lost 4 bases and 7 bases, in that order; junction bases with no gene match: 4. This CDR3 has 14 residues. The CDR3 nucleotides are TGTGCCAGCAGCCGAGACAGGGCAAATTCACCCCTCCACTTT. Its protein is CASSRDRANSPLHF.

The chain employs TRBV15 and TRBJ2-5, with D possibly being TRBD2 (7 bases). Trimming pared 4 bases from V and 5 bases from J, leaving 14 bases between. Germline V gene data show CDR1 as LNHNV and CDR2 as YYDKDF (reference sequence). This CDR3 spans 14 amino acids. The CDR3 bases are TGTGCCACCAGCACAAGGGGGGGGTTCGAGACCCAGTACTTC. It codes for CATSTRGGFETQYF.

The rearrangement uses TRBV27 and TRBJ1-2, with 8 bases that match TRBD1. Unmatched junction bases numbered 17, after V lost 5 bases and J lost 9 bases. Germline V gene data show CDR1 as MNHEY and CDR2 as SMNVEV (reference sequence). The CDR3 consists of 16 residues. The CDR3, as DNA: TGTGCCAGCAGTCCCCGACAGGGGAATTACCCCGAGAGCTACACCTTC. Translating it yields CASSPRQGNYPESYTF.

The chain joins TRBV19 to TRBJ2-1, with 12 bases identical to TRBD2. The CDR3 runs to 14 residues. Trimming took 8 bases from V and 8 from J; bases not matched to a gene: 7. In germline, CDR1 is LNHDA, CDR2 SQIVND (reference sequence). The CDR3 loop reads CASGPSGGAYEQFF. The CDR3 bases are TGTGCCAGTGGGCCTAGCGGGGGGGCCTATGAGCAGTTCTTC.

This clone was counted between two and nine times. The chain has TRBV5-1 and TRBJ2-3, with a weak D call TRBD1 (6 bases). The germline CDR1 and CDR2 sequences are SGHRS and YFSETQ. Trimming left V 0 bases short and J 2 bases short, with 10 bases between. The CDR3 consists of 15 residues. CDR3 sequence (DNA): TGCGCCAGCAGCTTGGAGGCAGGGGCCACAGATACGCAGTATTTT. Its translation is CASSLEAGATDTQYF.

V gene TRBV2 combines with J gene TRBJ2-3; D ambiguous. Germline V gene data show CDR1 as SNHLY and CDR2 as FYNNEI. This CDR3 is 11 amino acids long. V shed 4 bases and J shed 6 bases, with 5 bases lying between them. CDR3 sequence: CASSVSDTQYF. The CDR3 nucleotides are TGTGCCAGCAGTGTTTCGGATACGCAGTATTTT.

The chain joins TRBV28 to TRBJ1-1; D remains ambiguous. CDR1 is MDHEN and CDR2 is SYDVKM in the germline V gene. Trimming pared 5 bases from V and 1 base from J, leaving 20 bases between. The CDR3 is 17 amino acids. The CDR3 nucleotides are TGTGCCAGCAGTCGCCCCCCCGTTGAGGGATGGAACACTGAAGCTTTCTTT. The encoded protein is CASSRPPVEGWNTEAFF.

This clone was counted once. The V gene is TRBV7-9, the J gene TRBJ1-4, with a possible D match to TRBD1 (5 bases). CDR3 length equals 15 residues. The V gene's germline CDR1 is SEHNR and CDR2 FQNEAQ (reference sequence). V was trimmed by 5 bases and J by 6 bases, leaving 16 bases between them. The CDR3: CASSPGRTGDEKLFF. CDR3 sequence (DNA): TGTGCCAGCAGCCCGGGACGGACGGGGGATGAAAAACTGTTTTTT.

The chain couples TRBV5-1 to TRBJ1-2, with a weak D call TRBD1 (6 bases). Germline assignment: CDR1 SGHRS and CDR2 YFSETQ. This CDR3 is built from 15 residues. V gave up 0 bases and J gave up 5 bases, with 14 bases separating them. The CDR3 DNA follows: TGCGCCAGCAGCTTGGCCCGGACAGACACTTATGGCTACACCTTC. As protein: CASSLARTDTYGYTF.

The rearrangement uses TRBV4-1 and TRBJ2-5; 10 bases match TRBD2. The CDR3 has 15 residues. Germline lookup yields CDR1 MGHRA and CDR2 YSYEKL. The V segment lost 4 bases and the J segment 5 bases; nucleotides outside the gene matches: 7. CDR3 residues: CASSRPSGGSETQYF. The CDR3 DNA is TGCGCCAGCAGCCGCCCTAGCGGGGGAAGCGAGACCCAGTACTTC.

V is TRBV19 and J is TRBJ1-4; 7 bases align to TRBD1. The junction had 4 bases not matched to a gene; V was cut back by 2 bases and J by 4 bases. The CDR3 loop spans 15 amino acids. CDR1 and CDR2 from the germline V gene are LNHDA and SQIVND (reference sequence). CDR3 loop: CASSILGQVNEKLFF. In DNA, the CDR3 is TGTGCCAGTAGTATACTCGGACAGGTTAATGAAAAACTGTTTTTT. The complete variable domain, with remaining parts taken from reference TRBV19 and TRBJ1-4, reads DGGITQSPKYLFRKEGQNVTLSCEQNLNHDAMYWYRQDPGQGLRLIYYSQIVNDFQKGDIAEGYSVSREKKESFPLTVTSAQKNPTAFYLCASSILGQVNEKLFFGSGTQLSVL.

CDR3 nucleotides: TGCGCCAGCAGCCAAGACTTCGACTCGGGACAGAATTTTCAGCCCCAGCATTTT. Translating gives CASSQDFDSGQNFQPQHF. J is TRBJ1-5 and V is TRBV4-3, with TRBD1 matching 7 bases. This CDR3 spans 18 amino acids. CDR1 and CDR2 (germline): LGHNA, YSLEER. V shed 0 bases, J shed 6 bases, and the junction held 14 bases outside the gene matches.

V usage is TRBV10-3 and J usage is TRBJ2-2; 10 positions match TRBD1. From germline, CDR1 is ENHRY and CDR2 SYGVKD. The V segment lost 6 bases and the J segment 7 bases; nucleotides outside the gene matches: 5. This CDR3 is 14 amino acids long. The CDR3 DNA reads as TGTGCCATCAGGGGGACAGGGGCTGACGGGGAGCTGTTTTTT. As protein: CAIRGTGADGELFF.

The V gene is TRBV5-6, the J gene TRBJ2-5; 9 bases match TRBD1. Per germline, CDR1 SGHDT and CDR2 YYEEEE. J gave up 1 base and V 1 base, and 2 bases lay outside the gene matches. The CDR3 is 15 residues long. The CDR3 protein is CASSLRGQGQETQYF. In nucleotides, the CDR3 is TGTGCCAGCAGCTTGAGGGGACAGGGCCAAGAGACCCAGTACTTC.

The V call is TRBV5-4, the J call TRBJ1-1; D gene uncertain. Between the trimmed V and J ends, which lost 0 bases and 7 bases, there was a span of 16 bases. The CDR3 length is 15 residues. CDR1 and CDR2 from the germline V gene are SGHNT and YYREEE (reference sequence). The CDR3 sequence is CASSLGAGLLDEAFF. The CDR3 DNA is TGTGCCAGCAGCTTGGGGGCGGGCCTACTCGATGAAGCTTTCTTT.

The chain carries TRBV18 and TRBJ1-1; 9 bases match TRBD1. Trimming removed 6 bases from V and 8 bases from J; junction bases left unmatched: 4. This CDR3 is 12 amino acids long. The germline gives CDR1 KGHSH, CDR2 LQKENI. DNA of the CDR3: TGTGCCAGCTCGCCCGGACAGGGGGAAGCTTTCTTT. Translation gives CASSPGQGEAFF.

The chain employs TRBV7-9 and TRBJ2-1; 8 bases align to TRBD1. The V segment lost 4 bases and the J segment 6 bases; nucleotides outside the gene matches: 11. Per the germline V gene, CDR1 is SEHNR and CDR2 is FQNEAQ (reference sequence). This CDR3 contains 16 residues. CDR3 residues: CASSSKTGAPPNEQFF. CDR3 in DNA: TGTGCCAGCAGCTCAAAGACAGGGGCCCCTCCCAATGAGCAGTTCTTC.

This chain links TRBV6-5 with TRBJ2-1; tentative D call: TRBD1 (6 bases). CDR3 length: 13 amino acids. Germline V lookup: CDR1 MNHEY, CDR2 SVGAGI. Trimming removed 4 bases from V and 5 bases from J, with 9 bases in between. In DNA, the CDR3 is TGTGCCAGCAGTTCAACAGGGAACAATGAGCAGTTCTTC. Translated, it gives CASSSTGNNEQFF.

V usage is TRBV27 and J usage is TRBJ2-7; perhaps TRBD1 as D (5 bases). Germline V gene data show CDR1 as MNHEY and CDR2 as SMNVEV (reference sequence). V lost 2 bases and J 3 bases, leaving 14 bases between the germline ends. The CDR3 length is 15 residues. The CDR3 DNA follows: TGTGCCAGCAGTTTACTGTCAGGGAAAGGCTACGAGCAGTACTTC. Its translation is CASSLLSGKGYEQYF.

The genes are TRBV5-6 and TRBJ2-2, with TRBD2 as a possible D gene (5 bases). The CDR3 is 15 residues long. V gave up 3 bases and J gave up 2 bases, with 11 bases separating them. Germline V gene lookup returns CDR1 SGHDT and CDR2 YYEEEE. The CDR3, as DNA: TGTGCCAGCAGCTCCCGGGCGGGTAACACCGGGGAGCTGTTTTTT. The encoded protein is CASSSRAGNTGELFF.

This chain uses TRBV5-1 with TRBJ2-4; 15 nucleotides line up with TRBD2. The V and J ends lost 4 bases and 5 bases, in that order; junction bases with no gene match: 7. The CDR3 length is 17 residues. In germline, CDR1 is SGHRS, CDR2 YFSETQ. CDR3 residues: CASSPGTSGGWQNIQYF. The CDR3 nucleotides read TGCGCCAGCAGCCCAGGGACTAGCGGGGGGTGGCAAAACATTCAGTACTTC. The entire variable domain, with the rest obtained from reference TRBV5-1 and TRBJ2-4, is as follows: KAGVTQTPRYLIKTRGQQVTLSCSPISGHRSVSWYQQTPGQGLQFLFEYFSETQRNKGNFPGRFSGRQFSNSRSEMNVSTLELGDSALYLCASSPGTSGGWQNIQYFGAGTRLSVL.

There are a few counts of this clone. The chain combines TRBV7-9 with TRBJ2-7; tentatively, D is TRBD1 (5 bases). From germline, CDR1 is SEHNR and CDR2 FQNEAQ (reference sequence). The CDR3 totals 15 residues. V lost 5 bases and J 0 bases, leaving 14 bases between the germline ends. The CDR3 coding sequence is TGTGCCAGCAGCCCCGACAGTTCTTACTCCTACGAGCAGTACTTC. Encoded protein: CASSPDSSYSYEQYF.

The gene calls are TRBV5-4 and TRBJ2-1; the match to TRBD1 covers 9 bases. In germline, CDR1 is SGHNT, CDR2 YYREEE (reference sequence). The CDR3 contains 20 residues. V dropped 4 bases and J dropped 0; count of bases not matched to a gene: 17. The DNA for the CDR3 is TGTGCCAGCAGCAGGAAGACAGGGGGGTCGGGACCCAGCTCCTACAATGAGCAGTTCTTC. Its translation is CASSRKTGGSGPSSYNEQFF.

This clone turned up a few times. The rearrangement links TRBV5-1 to TRBJ2-3, with D possibly being TRBD1 (6 bases). The germline V gene has CDR1 SGHRS and CDR2 YFSETQ. V lost 2 bases and J lost 0, with 10 bases in between. This CDR3 is 15 amino acids long. The CDR3 loop is CASSFQGPSTDTQYF. The CDR3 DNA follows: TGCGCCAGCAGCTTTCAGGGGCCTAGCACAGATACGCAGTATTTT.

This rearrangement joins TRBV28 to TRBJ2-7; 7 nucleotides agree with TRBD2. With 3 bases clipped from V and 4 bases from J, the junction kept 9 bases outside the gene matches. There are 15 residues in the CDR3. The germline gives CDR1 MDHEN, CDR2 SYDVKM. The CDR3: CASSFYLGGGYEQYF. DNA for the CDR3: TGTGCCAGCAGTTTTTATTTGGGGGGGGGATACGAGCAGTACTTC.

The chain combines TRBV21-1 with TRBJ2-7; TRBD2 is taken as the D call from the table, unchecked against the DNA. TRBV21-1 is shown as a pseudogene. The CDR3 has 18 residues. CDR3 residues: CASGGSTSGGAVIDEQYF. CDR3 in DNA: TGTGCCAGCGGAGGCTCCACTAGCGGGGGGGCCGTGATCGACGAGCAGTACTTC.

Regarding this clone: With a far larger clone one base away, a read error is the likely cause. This sample also contains other DNA sequences that code for the same CDR3. The chain joins TRBV4-1 to TRBJ2-3, with D perhaps TRBD1 (6 bases). The germline CDR1 and CDR2 sequences are MGHRA and YSYEKL. Trimming took 4 bases from V and 3 from J, leaving 14 bases between them. This CDR3 spans 15 amino acids. Here the CDR3 reads CASSPGQPGTDTQYF. The CDR3, as DNA: TGCGCCAGCAGCCCGGGACAACCTGGAACAGATACGCAGTATTTT.

The rearrangement links TRBV27 to TRBJ2-5; D may be TRBD1 (6 bases). Per the germline V gene, CDR1 is MNHEY and CDR2 is SMNVEV (reference sequence). V lost 7 bases to trimming and J lost 3 bases, with 15 bases between them. The CDR3 extends over 14 amino acids. The CDR3 protein is CASIPQGWEETQYF. CDR3 bases: TGTGCCAGCATTCCCCAGGGGTGGGAAGAGACCCAGTACTTC.